Below are 11 T cell receptor beta chains sequenced from a single sample in a study of vaccination and CD4 T cells after COVID-19. TCRdb ran MiXCR on the PCR reads and lists one entry per CDR3 protein. The table records over 25,000 distinct CDR3 sequences, approximately 49% of them present only once. Indicated time point: late sampling 161 to 241 days after vaccination in a few convalescent patients. The sequenced sample was CD4+ T cells from blood, obtained about 7 months after SARS-CoV-2 vaccination. The receptors were gathered from a human donor who had recovered from COVID-19.

V is TRBV28 and J is TRBJ2-7; TRBD1 agrees at 8 bases. The CDR3 has 16 amino acids. The germline V gene encodes CDR1 MDHEN and CDR2 SYDVKM. V shed 6 bases, J shed 1 base, and the junction held 11 bases outside the gene matches. The DNA of the CDR3 is TGTGCCAGCAGGCGTGGGGGACAGGACGTATCCTACGAGCAGTACTTC. Its translation: CASRRGGQDVSYEQYF.

J is TRBJ2-3 and V is TRBV30, with D possibly being TRBD1 (5 bases). Looked up from germline, CDR1 is GTSNPN and CDR2 is SVGIG (reference sequence). The CDR3 has 11 residues. Between the trimmed V and J ends, which lost 4 bases and 5 bases, there was a span of 7 bases. CDR3 region: CAWTGIDTQYF. DNA for the CDR3: TGTGCCTGGACAGGGATAGATACGCAGTATTTT.

This clonotype has only a few counts. The chain uses TRBV20-1 and TRBJ1-3; 9 bases line up with TRBD1. Germline CDR1 DFQATT, CDR2 SNEGSKA (reference sequence). J was trimmed by 4 bases and V by 5 bases; bases with no gene match: 6. This CDR3 spans 14 amino acids. The CDR3 loop is CSAYDRGAGNTIYF. The CDR3 DNA reads as TGCAGTGCTTACGACAGGGGGGCAGGAAACACCATATATTTT.

Only a few counts were recorded for this clonotype. V gene TRBV28 combines with J gene TRBJ2-2; 8 bases match TRBD2. V gave up 6 bases and J gave up 5 bases; unmatched junction bases: 8. This CDR3 has 15 amino acids. Germline lookup yields CDR1 MDHEN and CDR2 SYDVKM. The CDR3 DNA reads TGTGCCAGCAGGTCCGGGAGGGGGTCGACCGGGGAGCTGTTTTTT. Protein product: CASRSGRGSTGELFF. Full variable domain (outside the CDR3, taken from reference TRBV28 and TRBJ2-2): DVKVTQSSRYLVKRTGEKVFLECVQDMDHENMFWYRQDPGLGLRLIYFSYDVKMKEKGDIPEGYSVSREKKERFSLILESASTNQTSMYLCASRSGRGSTGELFFGEGSRLTVL.

The chain employs TRBV20-1 and TRBJ2-3; 7 nucleotides line up with TRBD2. Germline values: CDR1 DFQATT, CDR2 SNEGSKA (reference sequence). The CDR3 length is 16 residues. V lost 1 base, J lost 1 base, and 8 bases stayed unmatched. CDR3 region: CSARGDDREGTDTQYF. The DNA of the CDR3 is TGCAGTGCTAGAGGAGATGACCGGGAGGGCACAGATACGCAGTATTTT.

The chain couples TRBV2 to TRBJ1-5; perhaps TRBD1 as D (6 bases). V shed 4 bases and J shed 13 bases, with 14 bases lying between them. Germline-derived CDR1 and CDR2 are SNHLY and FYNNEI. The CDR3 sequence is 12 residues long. Here the CDR3 reads CASSVGQTMQHF. Here the CDR3 DNA reads TGTGCCAGCAGTGTCGGACAGACTATGCAGCATTTT.

In its sample, this clonotype was seen a few times. The rearrangement joins TRBV20-1 to TRBJ1-5; the D gene is possibly TRBD1 (5 bases). This CDR3 spans 15 amino acids. V was clipped by 1 base and J by 2 bases, with 12 bases between them. In germline, CDR1 is DFQATT, CDR2 SNEGSKA (reference sequence). The CDR3 DNA reads TGCAGTGCTAGAGTGGGTGGCAGGGGCAATCAGCCCCAGCATTTT. Its translation: CSARVGGRGNQPQHF.

The chain uses TRBV6-1 and TRBJ1-2; D is perhaps TRBD1 (6 bases). The CDR3 runs to 13 residues. V shed 5 bases and J shed 4 bases, with 11 bases lying between them. The germline gives CDR1 MNHNS, CDR2 SASEGT. Written as DNA, the CDR3 is TGTGCCAGCAGTCCGGGGGGCGTCTATGGCTACACCTTC. It specifies CASSPGGVYGYTF.

In this sample, this clonotype turned up a few times. J is TRBJ2-5 and V is TRBV7-9, with 9 bases fitting TRBD1. V lost 5 bases and J lost 5; bases outside the gene matches: 9. From germline, CDR1 is SEHNR and CDR2 FQNEAQ (reference sequence). The CDR3 consists of 15 residues. CDR3 protein: CASSPTGGGRETQYF. CDR3 nucleotide sequence: TGTGCCAGCAGCCCGACAGGGGGTGGTCGGGAGACCCAGTACTTC.

V is TRBV20-1 and J is TRBJ2-1, with D unclear. Germline V gene data show CDR1 as DFQATT and CDR2 as SNEGSKA (reference sequence). Trimming stripped 0 bases from V and 7 bases from J, with 10 bases between. This CDR3 is 13 amino acids long. CDR3 DNA: TGCAGTGCTAGAGATTACTTGGTGAATGAGCAGTTCTTC. Its translation: CSARDYLVNEQFF.

This chain joins TRBV6-1 and TRBJ2-5; 9 nucleotides line up with TRBD1. The CDR3 length is 16 residues. V lost 5 bases, J lost 5 bases, and 12 bases stayed unmatched. Per germline, CDR1 MNHNS and CDR2 SASEGT. CDR3: CASSLRTGAVSETQYF. As DNA, the CDR3 is TGTGCCAGCAGTCTGCGGACAGGGGCTGTTTCCGAGACCCAGTACTTC.